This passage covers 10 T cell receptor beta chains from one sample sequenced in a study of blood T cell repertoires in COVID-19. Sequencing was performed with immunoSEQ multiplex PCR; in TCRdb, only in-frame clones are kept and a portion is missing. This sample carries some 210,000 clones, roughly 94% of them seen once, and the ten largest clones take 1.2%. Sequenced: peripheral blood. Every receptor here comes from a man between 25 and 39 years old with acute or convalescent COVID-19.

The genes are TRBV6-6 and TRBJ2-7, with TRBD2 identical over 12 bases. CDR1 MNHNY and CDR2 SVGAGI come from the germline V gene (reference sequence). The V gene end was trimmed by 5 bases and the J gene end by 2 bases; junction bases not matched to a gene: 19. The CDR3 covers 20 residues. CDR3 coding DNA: TGTGCCAGCAGTCCGATGACTAGCGGGGGCCGCCTTATACTTACCTACGAGCAGTACTTC. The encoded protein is CASSPMTSGGRLILTYEQYF.

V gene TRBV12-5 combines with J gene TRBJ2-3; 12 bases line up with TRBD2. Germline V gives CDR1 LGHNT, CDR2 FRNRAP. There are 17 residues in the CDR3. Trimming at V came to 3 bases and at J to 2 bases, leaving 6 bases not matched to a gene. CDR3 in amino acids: CASGFGLAGGNTDTQYF. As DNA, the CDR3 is TGTGCTAGTGGTTTCGGTCTAGCGGGGGGGAACACAGATACGCAGTATTTT.

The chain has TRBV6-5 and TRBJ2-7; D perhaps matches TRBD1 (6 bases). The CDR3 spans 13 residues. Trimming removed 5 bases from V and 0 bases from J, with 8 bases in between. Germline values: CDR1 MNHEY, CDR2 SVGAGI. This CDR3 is CASSIRGSYEQYF. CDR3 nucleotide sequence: TGTGCCAGCAGTATCAGGGGCTCCTACGAGCAGTACTTC.

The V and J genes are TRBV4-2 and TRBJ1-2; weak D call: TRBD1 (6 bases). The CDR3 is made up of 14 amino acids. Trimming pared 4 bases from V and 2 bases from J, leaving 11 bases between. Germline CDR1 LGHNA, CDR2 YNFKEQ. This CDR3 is CASSRQGTNYGYTF. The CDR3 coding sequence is TGTGCCAGCAGCCGGCAGGGGACCAACTATGGCTACACCTTC.

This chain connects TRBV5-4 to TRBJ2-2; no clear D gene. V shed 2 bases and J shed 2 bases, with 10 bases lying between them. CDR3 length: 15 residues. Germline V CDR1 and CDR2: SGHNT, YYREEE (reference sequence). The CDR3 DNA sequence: TGTGCCAGCAGCTTTGACTGGCAAAACACCGGGGAGCTGTTTTTT. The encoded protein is CASSFDWQNTGELFF.

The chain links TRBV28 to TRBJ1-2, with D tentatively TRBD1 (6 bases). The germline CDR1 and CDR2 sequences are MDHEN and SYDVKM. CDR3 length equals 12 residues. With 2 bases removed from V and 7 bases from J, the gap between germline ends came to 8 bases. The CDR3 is CASSLNRVGYTF. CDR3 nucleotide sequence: TGTGCCAGCAGTTTAAACAGGGTTGGCTACACCTTC.

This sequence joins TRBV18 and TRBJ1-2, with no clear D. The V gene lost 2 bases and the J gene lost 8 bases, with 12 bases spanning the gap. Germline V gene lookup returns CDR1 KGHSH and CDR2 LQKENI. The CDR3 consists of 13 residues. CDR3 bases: TGTGCCAGCTCACCAAGCGAAACTGCGGGCTACACCTTC. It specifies CASSPSETAGYTF.

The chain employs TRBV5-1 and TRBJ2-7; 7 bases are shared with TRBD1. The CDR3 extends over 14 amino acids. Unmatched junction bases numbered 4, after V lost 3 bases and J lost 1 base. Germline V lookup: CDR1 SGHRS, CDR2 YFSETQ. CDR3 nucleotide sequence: TGCGCCAGCAGCTCGCCGGGACAGTCCTACGAGCAGTACTTC. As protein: CASSSPGQSYEQYF.

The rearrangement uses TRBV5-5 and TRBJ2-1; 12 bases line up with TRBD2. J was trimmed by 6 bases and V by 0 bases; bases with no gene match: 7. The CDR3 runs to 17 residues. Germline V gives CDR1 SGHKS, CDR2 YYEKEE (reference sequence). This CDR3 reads CASSLVALAGGPNEQFF. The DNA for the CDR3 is TGTGCCAGCAGCTTGGTAGCGCTAGCGGGAGGGCCCAATGAGCAGTTCTTC.

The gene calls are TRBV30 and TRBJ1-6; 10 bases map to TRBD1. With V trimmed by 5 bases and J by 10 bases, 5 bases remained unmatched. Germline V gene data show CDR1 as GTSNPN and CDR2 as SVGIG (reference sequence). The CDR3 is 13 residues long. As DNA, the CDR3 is TGTGCCTGGCAGGGACAGGGGAACTCACCCCTCCACTTT. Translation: CAWQGQGNSPLHF.